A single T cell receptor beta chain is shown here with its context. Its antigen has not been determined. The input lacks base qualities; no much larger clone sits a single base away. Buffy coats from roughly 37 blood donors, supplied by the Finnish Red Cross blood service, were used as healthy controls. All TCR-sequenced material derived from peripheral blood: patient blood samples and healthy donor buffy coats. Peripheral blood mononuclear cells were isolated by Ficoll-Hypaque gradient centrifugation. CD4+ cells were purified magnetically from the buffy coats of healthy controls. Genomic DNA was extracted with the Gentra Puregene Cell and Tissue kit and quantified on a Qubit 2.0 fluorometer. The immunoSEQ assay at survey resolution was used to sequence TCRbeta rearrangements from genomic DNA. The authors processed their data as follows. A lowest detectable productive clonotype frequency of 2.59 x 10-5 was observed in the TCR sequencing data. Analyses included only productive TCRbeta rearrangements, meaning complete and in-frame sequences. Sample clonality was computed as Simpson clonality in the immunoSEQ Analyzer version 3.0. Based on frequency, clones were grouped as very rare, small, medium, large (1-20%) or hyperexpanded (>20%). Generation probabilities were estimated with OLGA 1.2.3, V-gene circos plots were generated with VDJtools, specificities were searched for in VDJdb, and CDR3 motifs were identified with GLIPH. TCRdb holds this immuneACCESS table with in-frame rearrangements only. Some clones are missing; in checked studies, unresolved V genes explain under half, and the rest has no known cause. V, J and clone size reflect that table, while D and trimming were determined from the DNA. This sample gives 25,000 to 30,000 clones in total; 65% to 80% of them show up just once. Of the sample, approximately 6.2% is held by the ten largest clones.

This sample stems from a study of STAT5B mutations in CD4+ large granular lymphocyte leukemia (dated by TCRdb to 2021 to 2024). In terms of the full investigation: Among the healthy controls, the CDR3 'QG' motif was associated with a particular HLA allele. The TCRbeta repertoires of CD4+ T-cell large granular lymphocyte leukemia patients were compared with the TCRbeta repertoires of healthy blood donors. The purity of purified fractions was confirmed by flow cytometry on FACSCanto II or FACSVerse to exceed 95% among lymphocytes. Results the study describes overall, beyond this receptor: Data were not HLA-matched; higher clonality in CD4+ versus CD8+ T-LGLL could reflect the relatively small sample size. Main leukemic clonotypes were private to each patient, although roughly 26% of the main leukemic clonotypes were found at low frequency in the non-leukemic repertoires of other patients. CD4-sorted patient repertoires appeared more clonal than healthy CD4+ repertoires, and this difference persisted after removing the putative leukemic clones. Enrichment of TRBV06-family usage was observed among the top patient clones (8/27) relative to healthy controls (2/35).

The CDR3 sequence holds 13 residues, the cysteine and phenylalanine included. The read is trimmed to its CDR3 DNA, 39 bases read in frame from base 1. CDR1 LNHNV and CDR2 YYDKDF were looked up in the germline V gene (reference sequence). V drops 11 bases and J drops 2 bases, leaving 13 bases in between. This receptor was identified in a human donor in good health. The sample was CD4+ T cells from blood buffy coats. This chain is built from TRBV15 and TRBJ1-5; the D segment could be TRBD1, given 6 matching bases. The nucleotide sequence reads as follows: TGTGCCGTTGCAGGGGTGGGCAATCAGCCCCAGCATTTT. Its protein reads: CAVAGVGNQPQHF.